These T cell receptor beta chains were read from a single sample in a study of blood T cell repertoires in COVID-19. The table came from immunoSEQ multiplex PCR; TCRdb's copy has only in-frame clones and leaves some out. The sample records some 330,000 clones, roughly 90% being singletons. Sequencing was done on a sample of peripheral blood. The source is a woman aged 25-40 years with COVID-19, enrolled during active disease. CDR3s include the opening cysteine and the closing phenylalanine or tryptophan.

TRBJ1-4	TRBV6-5	CASSSGRLSEKLFF
TRBJ1-1	TRBV10-3	CAISDRVGTEAFF
TRBJ1-2	TRBV9	CASSPQTGGFGGYTF
TRBJ2-5	TRBV5-4	CASSLGEEGLGETQYF
TRBJ2-3	TRBV9	CASSVEARGARDTQYF
TRBJ2-3	TRBV2	CASSAEWESDTQYF
TRBJ2-7	TRBV19	CASSPGGYEQYF
TRBJ1-4	TRBV27	CASSLSFIGTGNTEEKLFF
TRBJ2-1	TRBV3-1/TRBV3-2	CASSQDGIPGQGEFDNEQFF
TRBJ2-6	TRBV7-9	CAGQEGLTSGANVLTF
TRBJ1-2	TRBV28	CASSRWNRGRAGGYTF
TRBJ1-2	TRBV18	CASSLGTGRGYTF
TRBJ2-1	TRBV6-2/TRBV6-3	CASSLIGTGAYNEQFF
TRBJ1-1	TRBV7-2	CASSLDPRAGAFF
TRBJ1-1	TRBV5-6	CASSLFSGGMNTEAFF
TRBJ2-3	TRBV9	CASSVDERRYTDTQYF
TRBJ2-5	TRBV9	CASSGTVVETQYF
TRBJ2-1	TRBV29-1	CSVAGGQGRDEQFF
TRBJ2-3	TRBV5-1	CASSPGTSGGSDTQYF
TRBJ2-3	TRBV24-1	CATSDSGTSGGILDTQYF
TRBJ1-1	TRBV30	CAWSVQGAEDTEAFF
TRBJ1-4	TRBV2	CASRQGGFEKLFF
TRBJ1-1	TRBV4-2	CASSQDRGRIAFF
TRBJ1-3	TRBV24-1	CATTGNFPERGSGNTIYF
TRBJ1-2	TRBV6-1	CASSEEGGFGYGYTF
TRBJ1-3	TRBV18	CASSQNPTGNSGNTIYF
TRBJ1-6	TRBV30	CAWIPREGRGQNSPLHF
TRBJ1-4	TRBV19	CASSIVGGAVEKLFF
TRBJ2-7	TRBV4-3	CASSQEMGSGSYEQYF
TRBJ2-3	TRBV3-1/TRBV3-2	CASSQGFSGATDTQYF
TRBJ2-1	TRBV2	CASSGLAGGQAYEQFF
TRBJ2-1	TRBV6-5	CASSRGTYNEQFF
TRBJ1-2	TRBV29-1	CSVDAAGNLRANYGYTF
TRBJ1-1	TRBV19	CASSIGAGGGNTEAFF
TRBJ2-7	TRBV2	CASTGGKVNEQYF
TRBJ1-6	TRBV5-1	CASSLVGREDSPLHF
TRBJ1-4	TRBV18	CASSPQQGPLATNEKLFF
TRBJ1-4	TRBV5-4	CASSFSPGAGEKLFF
TRBJ2-3	TRBV3-1/TRBV3-2	CASSHPLGLAGGSAQYF
TRBJ1-1	TRBV14	CASSQVPGSEAFF
TRBJ1-5	TRBV2	CASMGQLNQPQHF